This T cell receptor beta chain is from a study of T cells in Graves' hyperthyroidism and ophthalmopathy. Trimming cost V 9 bases and J 5 bases; bases outside gene matches: 15. The germline CDR1 and CDR2 sequences are LNHDA and SQIVND (reference sequence). The CDR3 spans 15 residues. In this sample, this clonotype turned up a few times. The investigators amplified TCR beta CDR3 regions from RNA transcripts. The primer set for the first-round RT-PCR of the TCR CDR3 was HTBI. One entry per CDR3 protein, called by TCRdb with MiXCR from the multiplex PCR reads. This sample has a few hundred thousand distinct CDR3 sequences, with approximately 16% found just once.

The sequenced sample consisted of blood. This TCR came from a woman in her sixties or seventies with Graves' ophthalmopathy. The chain carries TRBV19 and TRBJ2-5; the match to TRBD2 covers 7 bases. The CDR3 reads CASGRAGEAAETQYF. The CDR3 DNA is TGTGCCAGCGGAAGGGCGGGAGAAGCCGCTGAGACCCAGTACTTC.